These T cell receptor beta chains were read from a single sample in a study of shared clonotypes between healthy human individuals. Sequencing used immunoSEQ multiplex PCR; TCRdb keeps in-frame clones, though not all of them. The sample holds over 2,000,000 clones; around 93% are singletons and the top ten take around 1.7%. Sequencing was carried out using naive CD8+ T cells from PBMCs. Source of these receptors: a man aged 18-30 years in good health. Some clones in this sample may be carry-over from other donors' samples. Each CDR3 is given with its conserved first and last residue. A D gene is named only where the DNA matches it firmly. Part of the rows lack a size; the others show once, few, many or a class for expanded clones.

d_gene	abundance	v_gene	j_gene	CDR3aa	CDR3nt
NA	NA	TRBV19	TRBJ2-7	CASSAGGRGYEQYF	TGTGCCAGTAGTGCCGGGGGACGTGGGTACGAGCAGTACTTC
NA	once	TRBV13	TRBJ1-2	CASSLSGVNGYTF	TGTGCCAGCAGCTTATCTGGGGTCAATGGCTACACCTTC
NA	NA	TRBV4-3	TRBJ2-3	CASSQSLLDTQYF	TGCGCCAGCAGCCAATCGTTGTTGGATACGCAGTATTTT
TRBD1	once	TRBV19	TRBJ1-2	CASSILTRDRANYGYTF	TGTGCCAGTAGTATCTTGACTCGGGACAGGGCGAACTATGGCTACACCTTC
NA	NA	TRBV28	TRBJ1-3	CASSFNLWPGNTIYF	TGTGCCAGCAGTTTCAATCTTTGGCCTGGAAACACCATATATTTT
NA	NA	TRBV29-1	TRBJ1-2	CSVEGAVLNYGYTF	TGCAGCGTTGAAGGGGCAGTCCTGAACTATGGCTACACCTTC
NA	NA	TRBV6-5	TRBJ1-1	CASSYLGLNTEAFF	TGTGCCAGCAGTTACTTGGGGTTGAACACTGAAGCTTTCTTT
NA	NA	TRBV5-1	TRBJ2-2	CASSIGTIAAGELFF	TGCGCCAGCAGCATTGGGACAATTGCGGCCGGGGAGCTGTTTTTT
TRBD1	NA	TRBV5-6	TRBJ2-1	CASSSGQVSYNEQFF	TGTGCCAGCAGCTCCGGACAGGTCTCCTACAATGAGCAGTTCTTC
NA	NA	TRBV27	TRBJ2-2	CASSLGLASTGELFF	TGTGCCAGCAGTTTGGGGCTAGCTTCCACCGGGGAGCTGTTTTTT
TRBD2	NA	TRBV7-2	TRBJ2-7	CASTLTSGTYEQYF	TGTGCCAGCACTCTTACTAGCGGGACCTACGAGCAGTACTTC
NA	NA	TRBV27	TRBJ1-5	CASSPLPPEADQPQHF	TGTGCCAGCAGTCCCCTACCCCCAGAAGCGGATCAGCCCCAGCATTTT